Each of the 28 T cell receptor beta chains below was sequenced from the same sample in a study of T-cell memory formation after mild COVID-19. TCRdb recomputed calls from the 5' RACE reads with MiXCR, one row per CDR3 protein. Here the sample spans nearly 200,000 distinct CDR3 sequences, about 18% being singletons. Sequenced: PBMCs or a T cell subset sorted from them (not recorded which). The receptors shown here come from an adult woman who had mild COVID-19 (a few samples of this study predate the infection). Cell type and time point are not known.

The V call is TRBV19, the J call TRBJ1-1; maybe TRBD1 (6 bases). The CDR3 is made up of 15 amino acids. Germline CDR1 and CDR2: LNHDA and SQIVND (reference sequence). Between the trimmed V and J ends, which lost 7 bases and 2 bases, there was a span of 17 bases. The CDR3 spells CASTLGGAVNTEAFF. The CDR3 DNA is TGTGCCAGTACTTTGGGGGGGGCTGTTAACACTGAAGCTTTCTTT.

The V call is TRBV7-2, the J call TRBJ1-1; D may be TRBD1 (5 bases). The V end was cut by 2 bases, the J end by 3 bases, with 10 bases between. The length of the CDR3 is 14 residues. The germline V gene encodes CDR1 SGHTA and CDR2 FQGNSA. The CDR3 reads CASSLRQTDTEAFF. The CDR3 nucleotides read TGTGCCAGCAGCTTACGGCAGACAGACACTGAAGCTTTCTTT.

In this sample, this clonotype turned up a few times. This rearrangement joins TRBV6-1 to TRBJ1-2; D is ambiguous. This CDR3 region has 14 residues. In germline, CDR1 is MNHNS, CDR2 SASEGT. V was shortened by 2 bases and J by 8 bases, with 15 bases between the two germline ends. DNA of the CDR3: TGTGCCAGCAGTGAAATCAAAAGAGGCACAGGCTACACCTTC. Amino acid sequence: CASSEIKRGTGYTF.

This clonotype has a handful of counts. The chain couples TRBV15 to TRBJ2-7, with D possibly being TRBD1 (5 bases). The germline gives CDR1 LNHNV, CDR2 YYDKDF (reference sequence). This CDR3 is built from 14 residues. V lost 0 bases and J lost 5, with 11 bases in between. This chain's CDR3 is CATSRDQGRNEQYF. Here the CDR3 DNA reads TGTGCCACCAGCAGAGATCAGGGTCGCAACGAGCAGTACTTC. Using reference TRBV15 and TRBJ2-7 for the parts outside the CDR3, the full variable domain is DAMVIQNPRYQVTQFGKPVTLSCSQTLNHNVMYWYQQKSSQAPKLLFHYYDKDFNNEADTPDNFQSRRPNTSFCFLDIRSPGLGDTAMYLCATSRDQGRNEQYFGPGTRLTVT.

This clonotype was seen a handful of times. J is TRBJ1-1 and V is TRBV12-3 or TRBV12-4; 7 bases agree with TRBD1. The CDR3 covers 21 residues. After removal of 3 bases from V and 1 base from J, the junction contained 23 bases not matched to a gene. CDR3 loop: CASSFSYAWTGDVPPNTEAFF. CDR3 nucleotide sequence: TGTGCCAGCAGTTTCTCCTACGCCTGGACAGGTGATGTCCCCCCGAACACTGAAGCTTTCTTT.

This clonotype was found a few times. The chain recombines TRBV18 with TRBJ1-1; no definite D call. The germline gives CDR1 KGHSH, CDR2 LQKENI. The CDR3 is 11 residues long. Trimming removed 6 bases at V and 5 bases at J, with 7 bases between. CDR3 residues: CASSRDTEAFF. In nucleotides, the CDR3 is TGTGCCAGCTCCCGGGATACTGAAGCTTTCTTT.

This clonotype showed up many times. The chain carries TRBV12-3 or TRBV12-4 and TRBJ1-2; no firm D call. V lost 2 bases, J lost 4 bases, and 14 bases lay in between. The CDR3 spans 15 residues. CDR3 residues: CASSLSPGVSYGYTF. For the CDR3, the DNA is TGTGCCAGCAGTTTATCTCCCGGGGTGAGCTATGGCTACACCTTC.

The V call is TRBV7-2, the J call TRBJ2-5, with 11 positions matching TRBD1. V gave up 5 bases and J gave up 5 bases; unmatched junction bases: 4. The CDR3 has 14 residues. CDR1 is SGHTA, CDR2 FQGNSA, per germline. CDR3 protein: CASSPDRGRETQYF. In DNA, the CDR3 is TGTGCCAGCAGCCCGGACAGGGGGCGGGAGACCCAGTACTTC.

This clonotype came up many times. V gene TRBV29-1 combines with J gene TRBJ2-1, with D perhaps TRBD1 (6 bases). CDR3 length: 16 amino acids. Trimming took 6 bases from V and 4 from J, leaving 22 bases between them. In germline, CDR1 is SQVTM, CDR2 ANQGSEA. The CDR3 region has the DNA TGCAGCGTCCGCCCCGTTTGGGGGCCGGGGTACAATGAGCAGTTCTTC. Amino acid sequence: CSVRPVWGPGYNEQFF.

The chain employs TRBV6-5 and TRBJ2-6; D not resolved. The CDR3 is 13 residues long. The V and J ends lost 6 bases and 4 bases respectively, with 7 bases between them. Germline CDR1 and CDR2: MNHEY and SVGAGI. This CDR3 reads CASSGSGANVLTF. CDR3 bases: TGTGCCAGCAGCGGATCCGGGGCCAACGTCCTGACTTTC.

The V call is TRBV7-3, the J call TRBJ2-3; 14 nucleotides line up with TRBD2. V lost 3 bases and J lost 6; bases outside the gene matches: 5. The CDR3 is made up of 16 amino acids. The V gene's germline CDR1 is SGHTA and CDR2 FQGTGA. CDR3: CASSFGLAGGVDTQYF. For the CDR3, the DNA is TGTGCCAGCAGCTTCGGACTAGCGGGAGGTGTGGATACGCAGTATTTT.

The V call is TRBV4-2, the J call TRBJ2-7, with TRBD2 matching over 10 bases. The V and J ends lost 1 base and 0 bases, in that order; junction bases with no gene match: 3. The CDR3 is made up of 16 amino acids. Germline V lookup: CDR1 LGHNA, CDR2 YNFKEQ. CDR3 loop: CASSQGTSGYSYEQYF. The CDR3 DNA reads as TGTGCCAGCAGCCAAGGGACTAGCGGATACTCCTACGAGCAGTACTTC.

This clonotype showed up just a few times. V and J are TRBV5-1 and TRBJ1-6; D is unresolved. This CDR3 region has 15 residues. Germline CDR1 SGHRS, CDR2 YFSETQ. The germline V and J ends were trimmed by 3 bases and 8 bases, with 15 bases remaining between them. CDR3: CASSSDPRKDSPLHF. Here the CDR3 DNA reads TGCGCCAGCAGCTCGGACCCCCGAAAGGATTCACCCCTCCACTTT.

This clonotype has a handful of counts. The rearrangement links TRBV5-1 to TRBJ1-3, with D unclear. Germline V gives CDR1 SGHRS, CDR2 YFSETQ. Deletions cut 4 bases from V and 0 bases from J, with 11 bases between. This CDR3 spans 15 amino acids. The CDR3 DNA reads as TGCGCCAGCAGCCGGAACGTTGACTCTGGAAACACCATATATTTT. It codes for CASSRNVDSGNTIYF.

CDR3 amino acids: CSARDVRRRDTDTQYF. The CDR3 region has the DNA TGCAGTGCTAGAGATGTCAGAAGGAGGGACACAGATACGCAGTATTTT. The chain is built from TRBV20-1 and TRBJ2-3, with a tentative D call TRBD2 (6 bases). The CDR3 has 16 amino acids. The V end lost 0 bases, the J end lost 2 bases, and 15 bases lay between the germline ends. Germline values: CDR1 DFQATT, CDR2 SNEGSKA (reference sequence).

The table lists this clonotype with many counts. The chain uses TRBV12-3 or TRBV12-4 and TRBJ2-2, with D unresolved. The germline V and J ends were trimmed by 6 bases and 0 bases, with 8 bases remaining between them. The CDR3 sequence is 14 residues long. CDR3 sequence reads: CASRSKTNTGELFF. The CDR3 bases are TGTGCCAGCAGATCTAAGACGAACACCGGGGAGCTGTTTTTT.

The chain carries TRBV4-2 and TRBJ2-1; 7 bases agree with TRBD2. This CDR3 has 16 residues. CDR1 and CDR2 (germline): LGHNA, YNFKEQ. With V trimmed by 0 bases and J by 8 bases, 10 bases remained unmatched. The CDR3 region has the DNA TGTGCCAGCAGCCAAGAAACGAGACTAGCTAATGATGAGCAGTTCTTC. Protein sequence: CASSQETRLANDEQFF.

In its sample, this clonotype was seen a few times. The chain recombines TRBV20-1 with TRBJ2-5, with 13 bases that match TRBD2. The germline gives CDR1 DFQATT, CDR2 SNEGSKA (reference sequence). V lost 3 bases and J lost 4; bases outside the gene matches: 8. The CDR3 extends over 16 amino acids. The CDR3 reads CSASPGLAGAGETQYF. CDR3 in DNA: TGCAGTGCTAGCCCCGGACTAGCGGGAGCAGGAGAGACCCAGTACTTC.

The rearrangement joins TRBV5-1 to TRBJ2-7; D is possibly TRBD2 (5 bases). The CDR3 runs 12 residues. V shed 4 bases and J shed 8 bases, with 13 bases lying between them. In germline, CDR1 is SGHRS, CDR2 YFSETQ. CDR3 loop: CASSEGGLKQYF. In DNA, the CDR3 is TGCGCCAGCAGCGAGGGCGGGCTCAAGCAGTACTTC.

A remark on this clonotype: This may stem from a read error, because a much larger clone lies one nucleotide away. The chain joins TRBV9 to TRBJ2-2; D gene uncertain. CDR1 is SGDLS and CDR2 is YYNGEE in the germline V gene. Trimming shortened V by 4 bases and J by 2 bases, and 6 bases separated the two germline ends. The CDR3 consists of 13 residues. The CDR3 loop is CASSSDNTGELFF. The CDR3 DNA reads as TGTGCCAGCAGCTCAGACAACACCGGGGAGCTGTTTTTT.

This clonotype showed up just a few times. The rearrangement uses TRBV5-1 and TRBJ2-7; D is unclear. V dropped 3 bases and J dropped 7 bases, with 17 bases sitting between them. CDR3 length: 14 residues. Germline-derived CDR1 and CDR2 are SGHRS and YFSETQ. CDR3 DNA: TGCGCCAGCAGCTCTAAACTCGGGCAGGATGAGCAGTACTTC. Protein: CASSSKLGQDEQYF.

The J gene is TRBJ2-6, the V gene TRBV4-2; no firm D call. The CDR3 totals 18 residues. Germline V gives CDR1 LGHNA, CDR2 YNFKEQ. V was pared by 1 base and J by 0 bases, with 13 bases between. The CDR3 here is CASSQGLALISGANVLTF. CDR3 nucleotides: TGTGCCAGCAGCCAAGGTCTGGCACTCATCTCTGGGGCCAACGTCCTGACTTTC.

This clonotype turned up a few times. J is TRBJ1-1 and V is TRBV4-1; D gene ambiguous. CDR1 and CDR2 (germline): MGHRA, YSYEKL. V lost 0 bases and J 5 bases, leaving 7 bases between the germline ends. The CDR3 is 13 amino acids. The CDR3 nucleotides read TGCGCCAGCAGCCAAGAAATCTGGACTGAAGCTTTCTTT. As protein: CASSQEIWTEAFF.

V usage is TRBV10-3 and J usage is TRBJ2-5; 12 bases align to TRBD2. V lost 5 bases, J lost 7 bases, and 11 bases stayed unmatched. Germline CDR1 reads ENHRY; CDR2 reads SYGVKD. The CDR3 is 16 amino acids. CDR3 sequence reads: CAISLGLAGTLGTQYF. In DNA, the CDR3 is TGTGCCATCAGTCTCGGACTAGCGGGGACCCTGGGGACCCAGTACTTC.

This clonotype appeared a few times. The genes are TRBV20-1 and TRBJ2-1; 8 bases fit TRBD1. The V gene end was trimmed by 2 bases and the J gene end by 3 bases; junction bases not matched to a gene: 6. CDR1 DFQATT and CDR2 SNEGSKA come from the germline V gene (reference sequence). This CDR3 has 15 amino acids. The CDR3 sequence: CSARPQGVVYNEQFF. CDR3 coding DNA: TGCAGTGCTAGACCACAGGGGGTCGTCTACAATGAGCAGTTCTTC.

The chain carries TRBV29-1 and TRBJ2-3; D may be TRBD1 (6 bases). Trimming pared 6 bases from V and 6 bases from J, leaving 10 bases between. CDR1 and CDR2 from the germline V gene are SQVTM and ANQGSEA. CDR3 length: 11 amino acids. The CDR3 reads CSVHRVDTQYF. In nucleotides, the CDR3 is TGCAGCGTGCACAGGGTGGATACGCAGTATTTT.

The rearrangement links TRBV12-5 to TRBJ1-1; D perhaps matches TRBD1 (6 bases). CDR1 is LGHNT, CDR2 FRNRAP, per germline. The CDR3 has 18 residues. Deletions cut 1 base from V and 5 bases from J, with 23 bases between. CDR3 in DNA: TGTGCTAGTGGTTTGGCCCAGCTCGTCGGGGGGGCATGGACTGAAGCTTTCTTT. Its protein is CASGLAQLVGGAWTEAFF.

The V gene is TRBV5-1, the J gene TRBJ2-1; 8 nucleotides match TRBD1. The CDR3 consists of 15 residues. J lost 1 base, V lost 5 bases, and 5 bases had no gene match. Per germline, CDR1 SGHRS and CDR2 YFSETQ. For the CDR3, the DNA is TGCGCCAGCAGTCGGGGACAGGCTTCCTACAATGAGCAGTTCTTC. Translating gives CASSRGQASYNEQFF.